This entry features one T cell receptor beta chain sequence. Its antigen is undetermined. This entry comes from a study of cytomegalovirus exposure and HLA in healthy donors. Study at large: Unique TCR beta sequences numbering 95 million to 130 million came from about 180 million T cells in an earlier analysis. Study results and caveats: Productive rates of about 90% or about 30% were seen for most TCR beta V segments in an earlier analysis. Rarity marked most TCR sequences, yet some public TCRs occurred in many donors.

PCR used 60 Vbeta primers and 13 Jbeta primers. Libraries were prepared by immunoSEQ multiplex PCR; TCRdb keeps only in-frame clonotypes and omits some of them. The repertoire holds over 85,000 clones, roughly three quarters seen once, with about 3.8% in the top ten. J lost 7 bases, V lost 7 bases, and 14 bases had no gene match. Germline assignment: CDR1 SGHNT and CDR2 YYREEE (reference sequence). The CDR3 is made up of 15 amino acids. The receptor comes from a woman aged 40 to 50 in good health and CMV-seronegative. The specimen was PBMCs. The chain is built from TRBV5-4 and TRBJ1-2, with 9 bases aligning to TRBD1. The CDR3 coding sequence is TGTGCCAGCGGAAAAACTAAACAGGGGGCCCGTGGCTACACCTTC. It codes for CASGKTKQGARGYTF. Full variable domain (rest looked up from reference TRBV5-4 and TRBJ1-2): ETGVTQSPTHLIKTRGQQVTLRCSSQSGHNTVSWYQQALGQGPQFIFQYYREEENGRGNFPPRFSGLQFPNYSSELNVNALELDDSALYLCASGKTKQGARGYTFGSGTRLTVV.